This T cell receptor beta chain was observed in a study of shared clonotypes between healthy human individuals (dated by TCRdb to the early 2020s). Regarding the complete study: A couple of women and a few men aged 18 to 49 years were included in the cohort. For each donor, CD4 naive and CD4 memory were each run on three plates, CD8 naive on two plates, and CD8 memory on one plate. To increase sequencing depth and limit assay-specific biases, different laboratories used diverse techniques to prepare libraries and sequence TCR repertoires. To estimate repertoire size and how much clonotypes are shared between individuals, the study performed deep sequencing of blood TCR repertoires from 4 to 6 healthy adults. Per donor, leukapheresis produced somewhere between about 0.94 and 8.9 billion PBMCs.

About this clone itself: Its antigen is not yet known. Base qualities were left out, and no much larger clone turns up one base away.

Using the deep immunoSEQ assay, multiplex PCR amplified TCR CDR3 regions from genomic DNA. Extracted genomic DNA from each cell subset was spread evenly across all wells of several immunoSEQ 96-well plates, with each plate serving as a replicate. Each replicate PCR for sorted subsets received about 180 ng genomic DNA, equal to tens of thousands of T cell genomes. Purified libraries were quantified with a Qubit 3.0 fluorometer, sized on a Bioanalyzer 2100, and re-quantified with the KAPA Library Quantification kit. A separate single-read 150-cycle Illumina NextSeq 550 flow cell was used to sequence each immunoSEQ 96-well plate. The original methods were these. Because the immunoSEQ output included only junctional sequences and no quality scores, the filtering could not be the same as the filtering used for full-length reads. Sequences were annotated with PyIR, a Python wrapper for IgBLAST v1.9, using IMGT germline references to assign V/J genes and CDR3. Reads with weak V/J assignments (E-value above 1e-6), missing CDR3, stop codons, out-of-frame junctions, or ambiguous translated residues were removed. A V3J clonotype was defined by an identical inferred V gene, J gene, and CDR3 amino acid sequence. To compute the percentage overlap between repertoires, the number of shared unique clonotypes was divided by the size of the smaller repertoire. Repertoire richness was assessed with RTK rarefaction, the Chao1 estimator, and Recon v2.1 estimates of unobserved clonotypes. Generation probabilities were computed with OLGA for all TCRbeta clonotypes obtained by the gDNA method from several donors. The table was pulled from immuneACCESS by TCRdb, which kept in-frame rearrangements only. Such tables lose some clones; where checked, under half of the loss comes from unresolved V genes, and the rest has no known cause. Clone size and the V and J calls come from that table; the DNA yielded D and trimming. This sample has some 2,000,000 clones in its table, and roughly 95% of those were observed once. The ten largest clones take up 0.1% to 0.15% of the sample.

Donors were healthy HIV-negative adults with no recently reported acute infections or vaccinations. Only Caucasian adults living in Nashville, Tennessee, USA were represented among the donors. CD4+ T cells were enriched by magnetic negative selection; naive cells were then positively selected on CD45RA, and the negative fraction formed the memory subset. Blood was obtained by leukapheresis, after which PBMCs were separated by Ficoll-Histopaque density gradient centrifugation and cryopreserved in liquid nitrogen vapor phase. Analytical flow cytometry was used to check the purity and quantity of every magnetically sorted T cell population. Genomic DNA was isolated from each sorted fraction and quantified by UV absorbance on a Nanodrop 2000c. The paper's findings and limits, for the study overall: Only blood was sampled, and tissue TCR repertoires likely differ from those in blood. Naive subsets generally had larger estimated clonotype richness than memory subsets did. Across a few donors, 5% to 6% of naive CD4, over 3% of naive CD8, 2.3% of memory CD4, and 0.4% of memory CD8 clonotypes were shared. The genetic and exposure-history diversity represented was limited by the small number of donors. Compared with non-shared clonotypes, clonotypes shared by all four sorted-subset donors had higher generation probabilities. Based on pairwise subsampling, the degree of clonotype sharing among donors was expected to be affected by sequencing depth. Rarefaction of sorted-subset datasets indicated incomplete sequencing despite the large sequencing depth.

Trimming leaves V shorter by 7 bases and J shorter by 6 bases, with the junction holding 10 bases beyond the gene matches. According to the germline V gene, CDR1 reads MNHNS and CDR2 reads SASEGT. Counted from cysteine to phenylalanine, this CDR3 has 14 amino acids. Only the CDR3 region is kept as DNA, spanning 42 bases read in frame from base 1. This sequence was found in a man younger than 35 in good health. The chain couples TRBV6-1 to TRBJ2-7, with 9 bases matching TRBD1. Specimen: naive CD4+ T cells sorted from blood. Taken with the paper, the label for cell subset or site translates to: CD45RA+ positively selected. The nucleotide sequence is TGTGCCAGCAATACGGGACAGGGACCGGCCGAGCAGTACTTC. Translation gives CASNTGQGPAEQYF.